What follows are 30 T cell receptor beta chains derived from one specimen sequenced in a study of blood T cell repertoires in COVID-19. Assay: immunoSEQ multiplex PCR; the TCRdb copy retains only in-frame clones and omits some. Here the sample spans some 490,000 clones, roughly nine tenths being singletons. Sequencing used PBMCs or T cells enriched from blood (not recorded which). These TCRs come from a woman aged 60 to 75 who had recovered from COVID-19.

The rearrangement uses TRBV4-1 and TRBJ2-7, with TRBD1 matching over 9 bases. V dropped 3 bases and J dropped 0; count of bases not matched to a gene: 3. CDR3 length: 15 amino acids. CDR1 and CDR2 (germline): MGHRA, YSYEKL. The CDR3, as DNA: TGCGCCAGCAGCCATAACAGGGGGCCCTCCTACGAGCAGTACTTC. This codes for CASSHNRGPSYEQYF.

The V call is TRBV6-5, the J call TRBJ2-7; D is possibly TRBD2 (6 bases). CDR3 length equals 14 residues. Germline assignment: CDR1 MNHEY and CDR2 SVGAGI. V gave up 5 bases and J gave up 0 bases, with 11 bases separating them. CDR3 sequence: CASSPPGLSYEQYF. CDR3 nucleotide sequence: TGTGCCAGCAGTCCCCCGGGACTCTCCTACGAGCAGTACTTC.

The chain uses TRBV28 and TRBJ2-7; 11 bases agree with TRBD1. The CDR3 runs to 15 residues. V lost 5 bases to trimming and J lost 5 bases; unmatched junction nucleotides: 8. Germline loops: CDR1 MDHEN, CDR2 SYDVKM. The DNA for the CDR3 is TGTGCCAGCAGTCCCTCGGGACAGGGGGGAAACGAGCAGTACTTC. It specifies CASSPSGQGGNEQYF.

A single count supports this clone. The chain employs TRBV5-1 and TRBJ2-5; 8 nucleotides line up with TRBD2. The CDR3 loop spans 14 amino acids. Trimming at V came to 4 bases and at J to 1 base, leaving 3 bases not matched to a gene. Germline lookup yields CDR1 SGHRS and CDR2 YFSETQ. Here the CDR3 DNA reads TGCGCCAGCAGCCCCGGACTAGCCCAAGAGACCCAGTACTTC. This sequence encodes CASSPGLAQETQYF. Full variable domain (rest looked up from reference TRBV5-1 and TRBJ2-5): KAGVTQTPRYLIKTRGQQVTLSCSPISGHRSVSWYQQTPGQGLQFLFEYFSETQRNKGNFPGRFSGRQFSNSRSEMNVSTLELGDSALYLCASSPGLAQETQYFGPGTRLLVL.

The chain joins TRBV7-9 to TRBJ1-2; D ambiguous. Trimming cost V 8 bases and J 2 bases, with 9 bases left between them. This CDR3 has 12 residues. Germline loops: CDR1 SEHNR, CDR2 FQNEAQ (reference sequence). DNA for the CDR3: TGTGCCAGCGACAAAATGAACTATGGCTACACCTTC. It encodes CASDKMNYGYTF.

The rearrangement links TRBV13 to TRBJ1-1, with 8 nucleotides matching TRBD1. V gave up 5 bases and J gave up 1 base; unmatched junction bases: 3. The CDR3 length is 14 residues. Germline CDR1 PRHDT, CDR2 FYEKMQ (reference sequence). The CDR3 sequence is CASSPDRANTEAFF. The DNA of the CDR3 is TGTGCCAGCAGCCCGGACAGGGCGAACACTGAAGCTTTCTTT. The complete variable domain, with remaining parts taken from reference TRBV13 and TRBJ1-1, reads AAGVIQSPRHLIKEKRETATLKCYPIPRHDTVYWYQQGPGQDPQFLISFYEKMQSDKGSIPDRFSAQQFSDYHSELNMSSLELGDSALYFCASSPDRANTEAFFGQGTRLTVV.

V and J are TRBV6-5 and TRBJ2-2; TRBD2 might be the D (7 bases). This CDR3 contains 16 residues. The germline CDR1 and CDR2 sequences are MNHEY and SVGAGI. Trimming left V 0 bases short and J 7 bases short, with 15 bases between. CDR3 amino acids: CASSYSAGAFIGELFF. DNA of the CDR3: TGTGCCAGCAGTTACTCCGCGGGGGCATTTATCGGGGAGCTGTTTTTT.

The rearrangement uses TRBV25-1 and TRBJ1-6; D gene ambiguous. In germline, CDR1 is MGHDK, CDR2 SYGVNS. The CDR3 loop spans 14 amino acids. The ends were cut back, 6 bases at V and 0 bases at J, with 6 bases in the middle. The CDR3 loop reads CASRGSSYNSPLHF. The CDR3 DNA reads as TGTGCCAGCAGAGGGAGCTCCTATAATTCACCCCTCCACTTT.

This clone was counted once. The chain links TRBV30 to TRBJ2-2; 7 nucleotides agree with TRBD1. The CDR3 has 13 amino acids. CDR1 and CDR2 (germline): GTSNPN, SVGIG (reference sequence). The trim removed 7 bases at V and 1 base at J, leaving 3 bases unmatched. CDR3 region: CAYRTGNTGELFF. DNA for the CDR3: TGTGCCTACCGGACAGGGAACACCGGGGAGCTGTTTTTT.

Note on this clone: This sample also contains other DNA sequences that code for the same CDR3. The chain couples TRBV30 to TRBJ1-6, with 9 positions matching TRBD1. The length of the CDR3 is 14 residues. Germline CDR1 GTSNPN, CDR2 SVGIG (reference sequence). V lost 2 bases and J lost 7; bases outside the gene matches: 3. This CDR3 is CAWSLDRGNSPLHF. As DNA, the CDR3 is TGTGCCTGGAGTCTCGACAGGGGGAATTCACCCCTCCACTTT. The whole variable domain, remainder taken from reference TRBV30 and TRBJ1-6, is SQTIHQWPATLVQPVGSPLSLECTVEGTSNPNLYWYRQAAGRGLQLLFYSVGIGQISSEVPQNLSASRPQDRQFILSSKKLLLSDSGFYLCAWSLDRGNSPLHFGNGTRLTVT.

The genes are TRBV5-8 and TRBJ1-5, with a weak D call TRBD1 (5 bases). CDR1 and CDR2 (germline): SGHTS, YDEGEE. This CDR3 has 18 residues. The germline V and J ends were trimmed by 4 bases and 3 bases, with 23 bases remaining between them. CDR3 region: CASSTRTGGVDPNQPQHF. The DNA of the CDR3 is TGTGCCAGCAGCACGAGGACCGGGGGGGTCGATCCCAATCAGCCCCAGCATTTT.

This clone was found a few times. The J gene is TRBJ1-2, the V gene TRBV28, with D unresolved. This CDR3 contains 14 residues. Trimming removed 7 bases from V and 1 base from J, with 13 bases in between. Germline assignment: CDR1 MDHEN and CDR2 SYDVKM. The CDR3 DNA reads TGTGCCAGCACCACCGCGGGTGATAACTATGGCTACACCTTC. Translated: CASTTAGDNYGYTF.

V gene TRBV6-1 combines with J gene TRBJ1-3; the D is unclear. CDR1 and CDR2 (germline): MNHNS, SASEGT. V dropped 3 bases and J dropped 0 bases, with 9 bases sitting between them. The CDR3 is made up of 15 amino acids. The CDR3 bases are TGTGCCAGCAGTGAGCTACCTAGCTCTGGAAACACCATATATTTT. This sequence encodes CASSELPSSGNTIYF.

The V and J genes are TRBV24-1 and TRBJ1-2; 12 nucleotides align to TRBD1. The germline CDR1 and CDR2 sequences are KGHDR and SFDVKD. V was pared by 4 bases and J by 8 bases, with 7 bases of the junction left unmatched. CDR3 length: 15 amino acids. CDR3 in amino acids: CATSETGQGAGGYTF. The CDR3 coding sequence is TGTGCCACCAGTGAGACGGGACAGGGGGCGGGAGGCTACACCTTC.

This clone was seen a handful of times. The chain recombines TRBV5-1 with TRBJ2-2; TRBD1 is a possible D gene (6 bases). Germline V gene sequence: CDR1 SGHRS, CDR2 YFSETQ. V was clipped by 8 bases and J by 5 bases, with 16 bases between them. CDR3 length equals 14 residues. CDR3 nucleotide sequence: TGCGCCAGTTCCGGGACACCCAGTACCGGGGAGCTGTTTTTT. It encodes CASSGTPSTGELFF.

V and J are TRBV12-3 or TRBV12-4 and TRBJ1-6, with TRBD1 as a possible D gene (5 bases). V was clipped by 3 bases and J by 7 bases, with 7 bases between them. There are 13 residues in the CDR3. This CDR3 reads CASSFRVNSPLHF. In DNA form, the CDR3 reads TGTGCCAGCAGTTTCAGGGTCAATTCACCCCTCCACTTT.

The J gene is TRBJ2-7, the V gene TRBV19, with TRBD2 matching over 14 bases. J lost 2 bases, V lost 4 bases, and 1 base had no gene match. This CDR3 is 15 amino acids long. CDR1 is LNHDA, CDR2 SQIVND, per germline (reference sequence). CDR3 sequence: CASSTTSGGAYEQYF. The CDR3 DNA follows: TGTGCCAGTAGTACGACTAGCGGGGGGGCCTACGAGCAGTACTTC. The complete variable domain, with remaining parts taken from reference TRBV19 and TRBJ2-7, reads DGGITQSPKYLFRKEGQNVTLSCEQNLNHDAMYWYRQDPGQGLRLIYYSQIVNDFQKGDIAEGYSVSREKKESFPLTVTSAQKNPTAFYLCASSTTSGGAYEQYFGPGTRLTVT.

The chain is built from TRBV5-6 and TRBJ1-1; D not certain. This CDR3 has 14 residues. V was pared by 4 bases and J by 1 base, with 11 bases between. The germline V gene has CDR1 SGHDT and CDR2 YYEEEE. CDR3 protein: CASSPRGRNTEAFF. CDR3 coding DNA: TGTGCCAGCAGCCCCAGAGGCCGGAACACTGAAGCTTTCTTT.

This rearrangement joins TRBV10-1 to TRBJ2-2; TRBD2 aligns across 7 bases. Trimming cost V 10 bases and J 0 bases; bases outside gene matches: 8. Germline V CDR1 and CDR2: WNHNN, SYGVQD (reference sequence). The CDR3 covers 15 residues. The CDR3 sequence is CATLGLNANTGELFF. DNA for the CDR3: TGCGCCACCCTGGGACTAAACGCGAACACCGGGGAGCTGTTTTTT.

This rearrangement joins TRBV2 to TRBJ2-3; the match to TRBD2 covers 13 bases. The V and J ends lost 4 bases and 0 bases, in that order; junction bases with no gene match: 4. The germline CDR1 and CDR2 sequences are SNHLY and FYNNEI. The CDR3 has 17 amino acids. The DNA of the CDR3 is TGTGCCAGCAGTGGGACTAGCGGGGGCCTCAGCACAGATACGCAGTATTTT. This sequence encodes CASSGTSGGLSTDTQYF.

This clone was observed a handful of times. The rearrangement uses TRBV5-5 and TRBJ2-5, with D tentatively TRBD2 (7 bases). The V gene lost 2 bases and the J gene lost 2 bases, with 13 bases spanning the gap. CDR3 length: 15 amino acids. Germline V gene sequence: CDR1 SGHKS, CDR2 YYEKEE (reference sequence). The CDR3 DNA reads TGTGCCAGCAGCTTTCGGGGGGCAGGGCAAGAGACCCAGTACTTC. Its protein is CASSFRGAGQETQYF. Combining the CDR3 with reference TRBV5-5 and TRBJ2-5 gives the whole variable domain DAGVTQSPTHLIKTRGQQVTLRCSPISGHKSVSWYQQVLGQGPQFIFQYYEKEERGRGNFPDRFSARQFPNYSSELNVNALLLGDSALYLCASSFRGAGQETQYFGPGTRLLVL.

V usage is TRBV10-3 and J usage is TRBJ2-2, with 10 bases lining up with TRBD1. Per the germline V gene, CDR1 is ENHRY and CDR2 is SYGVKD. The junction had 9 bases not matched to a gene; V was cut back by 4 bases and J by 7 bases. The CDR3 has 16 residues. CDR3 in amino acids: CAISARDRGESGELFF. Here the CDR3 DNA reads TGTGCCATCAGTGCCCGGGACAGGGGAGAGAGCGGGGAGCTGTTTTTT.

This clone has just one count. CDR3 in amino acids: CASNGDRVLAGANVLTF. The CDR3 nucleotides are TGTGCCAGCAACGGAGACAGGGTGCTTGCGGGGGCCAACGTCCTGACTTTC. The chain links TRBV2 to TRBJ2-6; 7 bases are shared with TRBD1. V shed 7 bases and J 4 bases; nucleotides not matched to a gene: 13. Germline V lookup: CDR1 SNHLY, CDR2 FYNNEI. The CDR3 covers 17 residues.

The chain employs TRBV24-1 and TRBJ2-3, with no clear D. CDR3 length equals 14 residues. The V and J ends lost 0 bases and 0 bases respectively, with 3 bases between them. The germline CDR1 and CDR2 sequences are KGHDR and SFDVKD. The CDR3 loop reads CATSDLTSTDTQYF. Here the CDR3 DNA reads TGTGCCACCAGTGATTTGACAAGCACAGATACGCAGTATTTT.

The chain employs TRBV5-1 and TRBJ1-6; tentatively, D is TRBD1 (5 bases). Trimming shortened V by 0 bases and J by 9 bases, and 13 bases separated the two germline ends. Germline lookup yields CDR1 SGHRS and CDR2 YFSETQ. There are 15 residues in the CDR3. This CDR3 reads CASSLEGSGGSPLHF. In nucleotides, the CDR3 is TGCGCCAGCAGCTTGGAAGGGAGCGGGGGTTCACCCCTCCACTTT.

The chain has TRBV3-1 (or the pseudogene TRBV3-2) and TRBJ2-3; 9 bases match TRBD2. With V trimmed by 0 bases and J by 6 bases, 19 bases remained unmatched. Germline V gene sequence: CDR1 LGHDT, CDR2 YNNKEL (reference sequence). The CDR3 is 20 amino acids. This chain's CDR3 is CASSQDPSSGVVRLGDTQYF. In DNA form, the CDR3 reads TGTGCCAGCAGCCAAGATCCCTCTAGCGGGGTGGTCCGGTTGGGGGATACGCAGTATTTT.

The chain uses TRBV2 and TRBJ1-1; TRBD1 aligns across 7 bases. Germline CDR1 is SNHLY and CDR2 is FYNNEI. This CDR3 has 12 amino acids. V shed 4 bases, J shed 7 bases, and the junction held 3 bases outside the gene matches. The CDR3 region is CASSARGVEAFF. The CDR3 DNA reads TGTGCCAGCAGTGCCAGGGGGGTTGAAGCTTTCTTT.

V and J are TRBV11-3 and TRBJ2-7; D is unresolved. The V gene's germline CDR1 is SGHNT and CDR2 YENEEA. The CDR3 runs 14 residues. V lost 1 base to trimming and J lost 3 bases, with 10 bases between them. CDR3 in DNA: TGTGCCAGCAGCTTAGTGGTCGGTGACTACGAGCAGTACTTC. Its protein product is CASSLVVGDYEQYF.

This clone has only a few counts. The rearrangement uses TRBV10-3 and TRBJ1-1; D might be TRBD1 (5 bases). Germline assignment: CDR1 ENHRY and CDR2 SYGVKD. The CDR3 length is 13 residues. Trimming cost V 8 bases and J 0 bases, with 10 bases left between them. CDR3 sequence reads: CAIGDSLNTEAFF. The CDR3 DNA is TGTGCCATCGGCGACAGCCTGAACACTGAAGCTTTCTTT.

The J gene is TRBJ2-7, the V gene TRBV5-1; 7 nucleotides agree with TRBD2. The V gene end was trimmed by 4 bases and the J gene end by 1 base; junction bases not matched to a gene: 5. The germline gives CDR1 SGHRS, CDR2 YFSETQ. This CDR3 is 14 amino acids long. In nucleotides, the CDR3 is TGCGCCAGCAGCCTAGACGGGAGGTCCTACGAGCAGTACTTC. Translated: CASSLDGRSYEQYF.